These T cell receptor beta chains were read from a single sample in a study of T cell responses to AZD1222 COVID-19 vaccine. Sequencing was performed with immunoSEQ multiplex PCR; in TCRdb, only in-frame clones are kept and a portion is missing. Of around 220,000 clones in the sample, approximately 94% were seen once. The sample here was peripheral blood, taken 28 days after the second dose of the MenACWY control vaccine. The source of these receptors is an adult who received the MenACWY meningococcal vaccine as a control. The CDR3 runs from the conserved cysteine through the conserved F or W. Each record gives: V gene, D gene, J gene, clone size, CDR3 protein, CDR3 DNA. A D gene is named only where the DNA matches it firmly. The size field is filled for only some rows; it gives once, few, many or a size class.

>TRBV4-3|.|TRBJ1-6|.
CASSQAGGFYNSPLHF
TGCGCCAGCAGCCAAGCCGGGGGTTTCTATAATTCACCCCTCCACTTT
>TRBV6-5|.|TRBJ2-2|.
CASSPGTGTGELFF
TGTGCCAGCAGCCCCGGTACGGGCACCGGGGAGCTGTTTTTT
>TRBV7-2|.|TRBJ1-1|.
CASSRDWRAGTEAFF
TGTGCCAGCAGCCGCGATTGGAGGGCAGGAACTGAAGCTTTCTTT
>TRBV19|.|TRBJ2-2|.
CASSPRNTGELFF
TGTGCCAGTAGTCCTCGGAACACCGGGGAGCTGTTTTTT
>TRBV7-9|TRBD1|TRBJ1-2|once
CASSLRDRGGYTF
TGTGCCAGCAGCTTACGGGACAGGGGTGGCTACACCTTC
>TRBV5-5|TRBD2|TRBJ2-7|.
CASSPRTSGGGSSYEQYF
TGTGCCAGCAGCCCAAGGACTAGCGGGGGGGGAAGCTCCTACGAGCAGTACTTC
>TRBV28|.|TRBJ2-1|.
CASSLSGERNEQFF
TGTGCCAGCAGTTTATCGGGGGAAAGGAATGAGCAGTTCTTC
>TRBV28|TRBD1|TRBJ2-7|.
CASSSTGAKGEQYF
TGTGCCAGCAGTTCCACAGGGGCGAAGGGCGAGCAGTACTTC
>TRBV28|.|TRBJ1-2|.
CASRGRGDYGYTF
TGTGCCAGCAGGGGGAGAGGGGACTATGGCTACACCTTC
>TRBV7-9|.|TRBJ2-4|once
CASTNPTAKNIQYF
TGTGCCAGCACCAACCCCACAGCCAAAAACATTCAGTACTTC
>TRBV27|TRBD1|TRBJ1-6|.
CASRRTGISPLHF
TGTGCCAGCAGGAGGACAGGGATTTCACCCCTCCACTTT
>TRBV3-1/TRBV3-2|TRBD2|TRBJ2-5|.
CASSQDNSGVPLRETQYF
TGTGCCAGCAGCCAAGATAATAGCGGGGTCCCCTTAAGAGAGACCCAGTACTTC
>TRBV6-5|.|TRBJ2-5|.
CASTQVGEEQETQYF
TGTGCCAGCACCCAAGTGGGGGAGGAGCAAGAGACCCAGTACTTC
>TRBV6-1|.|TRBJ1-5|.
CASSEGGYSNQPQHF
TGTGCCAGCAGCGAAGGGGGTTATAGCAATCAGCCCCAGCATTTT
>TRBV12-3/TRBV12-4|.|TRBJ1-4|.
CASRTANEKLFF
TGTGCCAGCAGGACCGCTAATGAAAAACTGTTTTTT
>TRBV6-5|.|TRBJ2-7|once
CASSYTGLPYEQYF
TGTGCCAGCAGTTACACGGGGCTACCCTACGAGCAGTACTTC
>TRBV19|TRBD2|TRBJ2-1|.
CASSIVAGAGNEQFF
TGTGCCAGTAGTATTGTAGCGGGAGCGGGGAATGAGCAGTTCTTC
>TRBV7-3|.|TRBJ1-5|once
CASSLRPGQPQHF
TGTGCCAGCAGCTTACGTCCAGGTCAGCCCCAGCATTTT
>TRBV5-6|TRBD1|TRBJ1-1|.
CASRTGLTEAFF
TGTGCCAGCAGGACAGGGCTGACTGAAGCTTTCTTT
>TRBV5-5|.|TRBJ1-2|.
CASSHNPTEDYGYTF
TGTGCCAGCAGCCACAACCCGACTGAGGACTATGGCTACACCTTC
>TRBV27|.|TRBJ1-1|.
CASSLSPTTEAFF
TGTGCCAGCAGTTTATCCCCGACTACTGAAGCTTTCTTT
>TRBV5-6|.|TRBJ1-2|.
CASSLAGRGYTF
TGTGCCAGCAGCTTGGCGGGAAGGGGCTACACCTTC
>TRBV12-5|.|TRBJ1-5|once
CASGLDNQPQHF
TGTGCTAGTGGTTTGGATAATCAGCCCCAGCATTTT
>TRBV27|TRBD2|TRBJ2-3|.
CASRLAGGSTDTQYF
TGTGCCAGCAGGCTAGCGGGAGGGAGCACAGATACGCAGTATTTT
>TRBV25-1|TRBD1|TRBJ2-5|.
CANDRGRGTQYF
TGTGCCAACGACAGGGGGCGCGGGACCCAGTACTTC
>TRBV19|.|TRBJ2-1|.
CASSIRGGYHNEQFF
TGTGCCAGTAGTATCCGTGGGGGGTACCACAATGAGCAGTTCTTC
>TRBV19|.|TRBJ1-1|.
CASSIVGGGTEAFF
TGTGCCAGTAGTATCGTCGGGGGTGGAACTGAAGCTTTCTTT
>TRBV12-3/TRBV12-4|.|TRBJ2-5|once
CASSFLDQETQYF
TGTGCCAGCAGTTTTCTTGACCAAGAGACCCAGTACTTC
>TRBV2|.|TRBJ1-1|.
CASDGHLMNTEAFF
TGTGCCAGCGACGGACACCTAATGAACACTGAAGCTTTCTTT
>TRBV7-9|TRBD2|TRBJ2-2|.
CASSKSGGVGNTGELFF
TGTGCCAGCAGCAAATCGGGGGGAGTGGGTAACACCGGGGAGCTGTTTTTT
>TRBV5-5|.|TRBJ2-1|.
CASSLTLAKQFF
TGTGCCAGCAGCTTGACTCTAGCGAAGCAGTTCTTC
>TRBV7-3|.|TRBJ1-5|.
CASSLTPDQPQHF
TGTGCCAGCAGCTTAACCCCGGATCAGCCCCAGCATTTT
>TRBV30|TRBD2|TRBJ2-7|few
CAWSGLEIEQYF
TGTGCCTGGTCTGGACTAGAGATCGAGCAGTACTTC